These 15 T cell receptor beta chains originate from one sample sequenced in a study of T cells in Graves' hyperthyroidism and ophthalmopathy. RNA transcripts yielded amplified TCR beta CDR3 regions. First-round RT-PCR with HTBI primers amplified the TCR CDR3 region. Each CDR3 protein gets one entry after TCRdb re-called the multiplex PCR reads with MiXCR. The table records 500,000 to 700,000 distinct CDR3 sequences, approximately 15% of them present only once. Input material: blood. These receptors were collected from a woman aged 18-29 years with Graves' hyperthyroidism.

This clonotype was seen only a few times. The V call is TRBV29-1, the J call TRBJ2-3, with TRBD2 identical over 11 bases. The CDR3 length is 15 residues. Trimming cost V 0 bases and J 6 bases; bases outside gene matches: 5. Germline values: CDR1 SQVTM, CDR2 ANQGSEA. CDR3 nucleotides: TGCAGCGTTGAAGACACTAGCGGGAGATCTGATACGCAGTATTTT. It yields the protein CSVEDTSGRSDTQYF.

The J gene is TRBJ1-5, the V gene TRBV7-2; 9 nucleotides match TRBD1. V was clipped by 6 bases and J by 5 bases; unmatched bases: 8. The germline V gene has CDR1 SGHTA and CDR2 FQGNSA. The CDR3 sequence is 15 residues long. The CDR3 sequence is CASSLTGGADQPQHF. The CDR3 DNA is TGTGCCAGCAGTCTCACAGGGGGCGCAGATCAGCCCCAGCATTTT.

There are a few counts of this clonotype. CDR3 DNA sequence: TGCGCCAGCAGTGCCCCGGACAGGGGACGCTATGGCTACACCTTC. Its translation is CASSAPDRGRYGYTF. This chain connects TRBV10-2 to TRBJ1-2; 9 bases are shared with TRBD1. The CDR3 loop spans 15 amino acids. With 4 bases clipped from V and 4 bases from J, the junction kept 7 bases outside the gene matches. CDR1 and CDR2 (germline): WSHSY, SAAADI.

The gene calls are TRBV7-9 and TRBJ2-7, with D hard to call. This CDR3 is 14 amino acids long. V lost 7 bases to trimming and J lost 0 bases, with 13 bases between them. CDR1 is SEHNR, CDR2 FQNEAQ, per germline (reference sequence). In DNA, the CDR3 is TGTGCCAGCACATCAGGTCCCAGCTCCTACGAGCAGTACTTC. It specifies CASTSGPSSYEQYF.

This clonotype was recorded many times. This chain joins TRBV27 and TRBJ2-7, with no clear D. This CDR3 is built from 13 residues. The germline CDR1 and CDR2 sequences are MNHEY and SMNVEV (reference sequence). The V end was cut by 3 bases, the J end by 0 bases, with 6 bases between. CDR3 protein: CASSLYFSYEQYF. CDR3 sequence (DNA): TGTGCCAGCAGTTTGTACTTCTCCTACGAGCAGTACTTC.

This clonotype has ten or more counts. The J gene is TRBJ2-1, the V gene TRBV20-1; no clear D gene. The V gene's germline CDR1 is DFQATT and CDR2 SNEGSKA (reference sequence). Trimming removed 5 bases at V and 8 bases at J, with 13 bases between. The CDR3 sequence is 12 residues long. CDR3 loop: CSAGFVLDEQFF. The DNA of the CDR3 is TGCAGTGCTGGGTTTGTGCTGGATGAGCAGTTCTTC.

This clonotype turned up a few times. This chain connects TRBV24-1 to TRBJ2-5, with 9 bases aligning to TRBD2. The germline V gene encodes CDR1 KGHDR and CDR2 SFDVKD. V dropped 5 bases and J dropped 5; count of bases not matched to a gene: 11. The CDR3 contains 16 residues. This chain's CDR3 is CATSGAGGPLEETQYF. CDR3 sequence (DNA): TGTGCCACCAGTGGCGCGGGAGGGCCGCTAGAGGAGACCCAGTACTTC.

The CDR3 DNA sequence: TGTGCCAGCAGTTTATTTGGGCCCTATGAAGCTTTCTTT. It is translated as CASSLFGPYEAFF. The V and J genes are TRBV27 and TRBJ1-1; D gene ambiguous. Germline V gene data show CDR1 as MNHEY and CDR2 as SMNVEV (reference sequence). V lost 1 base, J lost 7 bases, and 10 bases lay in between. The CDR3 has 13 amino acids.

This clonotype has only a few counts. The rearrangement links TRBV12-3 or TRBV12-4 to TRBJ1-2; TRBD1 is a possible D gene (5 bases). The CDR3 covers 15 residues. V was clipped by 4 bases and J by 2 bases, with 14 bases between them. The CDR3 here is CASSSPGTENYGYTF. The CDR3 region has the DNA TGTGCCAGCAGTTCTCCCGGGACCGAAAACTATGGCTACACCTTC.

This clonotype was counted a few times. This chain connects TRBV14 to TRBJ1-6; 8 nucleotides match TRBD1. The CDR3 spans 17 residues. Germline values: CDR1 SGHDN, CDR2 FVKESK. J lost 7 bases, V lost 0 bases, and 8 bases had no gene match. CDR3 coding DNA: TGTGCCAGCAGCCAAGATTTACGGACAGGGAGGAATTCACCCCTCCACTTT. Translation gives CASSQDLRTGRNSPLHF.

This clonotype was counted only a few times. This chain connects TRBV3-1 to TRBJ2-4; no definite D call. Germline V gene sequence: CDR1 LGHDT, CDR2 YNNKEL (reference sequence). This CDR3 has 15 amino acids. The V end lost 4 bases, the J end lost 0 bases, and 10 bases lay between the germline ends. The CDR3 here is CASSLLSGAKNIQYF. The CDR3 DNA reads as TGTGCCAGCAGCCTCCTAAGTGGAGCCAAAAACATTCAGTACTTC.

In this sample, this clonotype turned up a few times. This sequence joins TRBV28 and TRBJ1-5; D may be TRBD1 (5 bases). This CDR3 is built from 17 residues. Germline loops: CDR1 MDHEN, CDR2 SYDVKM. V was pared by 6 bases and J by 5 bases, with 23 bases between. In nucleotides, the CDR3 is TGTGCCAGCAGGGCACGGGTTACAGGCGTTAAGGATCAGCCCCAGCATTTT. Translation: CASRARVTGVKDQPQHF.

The CDR3 region is CASSELNTIYF. The CDR3 DNA is TGTGCCAGCAGTGAGTTGAACACCATATATTTT. The chain uses TRBV6-1 and TRBJ1-3; no clear D. V shed 3 bases and J shed 7 bases, with 4 bases lying between them. This CDR3 region has 11 residues. Germline values: CDR1 MNHNS, CDR2 SASEGT.

This sequence joins TRBV12-3 or TRBV12-4 and TRBJ2-1, with TRBD2 matching 10 bases. After removal of 10 bases from V and 4 bases from J, the junction contained 7 bases not matched to a gene. This CDR3 is 14 amino acids long. CDR3 DNA sequence: TGTGCCACCTTACCAGCGGGGGGGTACAATGAGCAGTTCTTC. Translation: CATLPAGGYNEQFF.

This clonotype was picked up a small number of times. The chain recombines TRBV6-2 or TRBV6-3 with TRBJ2-3; perhaps TRBD1 as D (5 bases). The CDR3 length is 16 residues. Germline-derived CDR1 and CDR2 are MNHEY and SVGEGT. The V and J ends lost 2 bases and 2 bases respectively, with 14 bases between them. The CDR3 is CASSYAATVTTDTQYF. CDR3 DNA: TGTGCCAGCAGTTACGCCGCGACAGTCACCACAGATACGCAGTATTTT.